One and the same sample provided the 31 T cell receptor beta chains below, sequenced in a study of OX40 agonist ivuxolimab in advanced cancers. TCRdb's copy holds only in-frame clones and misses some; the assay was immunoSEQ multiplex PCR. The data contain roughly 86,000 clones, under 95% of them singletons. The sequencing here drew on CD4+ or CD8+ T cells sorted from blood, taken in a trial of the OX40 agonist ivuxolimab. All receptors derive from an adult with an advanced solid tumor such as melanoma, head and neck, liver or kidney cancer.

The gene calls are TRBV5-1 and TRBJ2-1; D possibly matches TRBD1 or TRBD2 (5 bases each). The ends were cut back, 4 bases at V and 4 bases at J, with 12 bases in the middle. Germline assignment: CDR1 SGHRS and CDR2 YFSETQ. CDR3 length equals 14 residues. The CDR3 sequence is CASSPGTVYNEQFF. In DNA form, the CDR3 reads TGCGCCAGCAGCCCCGGGACGGTATACAATGAGCAGTTCTTC.

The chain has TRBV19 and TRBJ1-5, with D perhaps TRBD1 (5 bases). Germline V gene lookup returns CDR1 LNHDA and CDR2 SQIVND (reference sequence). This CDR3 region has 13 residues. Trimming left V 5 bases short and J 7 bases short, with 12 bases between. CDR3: CASSRSGGQPQHF. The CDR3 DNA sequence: TGTGCCAGTAGTCGATCGGGGGGACAGCCCCAGCATTTT.

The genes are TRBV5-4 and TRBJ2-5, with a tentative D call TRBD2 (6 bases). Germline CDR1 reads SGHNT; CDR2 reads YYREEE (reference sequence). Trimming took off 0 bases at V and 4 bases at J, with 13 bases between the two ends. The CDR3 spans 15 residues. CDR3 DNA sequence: TGTGCCAGCAGCTTGGTGTCGGGAGTAGGAGAGACCCAGTACTTC. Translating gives CASSLVSGVGETQYF.

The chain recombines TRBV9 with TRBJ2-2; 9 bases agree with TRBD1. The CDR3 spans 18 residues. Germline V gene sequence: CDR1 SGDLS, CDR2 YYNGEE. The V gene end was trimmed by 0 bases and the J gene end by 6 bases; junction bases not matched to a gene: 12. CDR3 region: CASSVASYRGRRAGELFF. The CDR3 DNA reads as TGTGCCAGCAGCGTAGCCTCGTACAGGGGGCGCCGCGCCGGGGAGCTGTTTTTT. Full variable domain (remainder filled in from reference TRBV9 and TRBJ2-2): DSGVTQTPKHLITATGQRVTLRCSPRSGDLSVYWYQQSLDQGLQFLIQYYNGEERAKGNILERFSAQQFPDLHSELNLSSLELGDSALYFCASSVASYRGRRAGELFFGEGSRLTVL.

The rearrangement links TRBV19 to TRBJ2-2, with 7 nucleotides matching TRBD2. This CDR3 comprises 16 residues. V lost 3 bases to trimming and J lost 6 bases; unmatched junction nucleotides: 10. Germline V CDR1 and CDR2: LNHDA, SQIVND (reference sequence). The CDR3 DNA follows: TGTGCCAGTAGTATTTTGGCGGGGGTGGACTCCGGGGAGCTGTTTTTT. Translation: CASSILAGVDSGELFF.

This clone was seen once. Written as DNA, the CDR3 is TGTGCCAGTAAGTCAGGTCGGAGGACTGAAGCTTTCTTT. The encoded protein is CASKSGRRTEAFF. V gene TRBV19 combines with J gene TRBJ1-1; D gene unclear. V lost 7 bases and J 5 bases, leaving 14 bases between the germline ends. Germline V lookup: CDR1 LNHDA, CDR2 SQIVND (reference sequence). This CDR3 has 13 residues. Looking up the rest from reference TRBV19 and TRBJ1-1 gives the full variable domain: DGGITQSPKYLFRKEGQNVTLSCEQNLNHDAMYWYRQDPGQGLRLIYYSQIVNDFQKGDIAEGYSVSREKKESFPLTVTSAQKNPTAFYLCASKSGRRTEAFFGQGTRLTVV.

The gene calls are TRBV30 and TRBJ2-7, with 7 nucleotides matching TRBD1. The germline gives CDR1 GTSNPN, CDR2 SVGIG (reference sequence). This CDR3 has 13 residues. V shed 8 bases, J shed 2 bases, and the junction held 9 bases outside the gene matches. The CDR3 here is CARAGTAPYEQYF. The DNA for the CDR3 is TGTGCCAGGGCCGGGACAGCCCCCTACGAGCAGTACTTC.

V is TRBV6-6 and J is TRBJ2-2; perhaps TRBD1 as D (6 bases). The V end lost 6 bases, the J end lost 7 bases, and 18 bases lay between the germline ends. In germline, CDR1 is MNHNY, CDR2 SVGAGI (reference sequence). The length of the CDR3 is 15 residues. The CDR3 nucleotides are TGTGCCAGCAGACAAGGACAGAGCCACGTCGGGGAGCTGTTTTTT. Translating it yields CASRQGQSHVGELFF.

The CDR3, as DNA: TGTGCCAGCAGCTTAGTAGCCACTAGCGGGGCTAGCACAGATACGCAGTATTTT. Residues: CASSLVATSGASTDTQYF. The J gene is TRBJ2-3, the V gene TRBV11-2, with TRBD2 matching over 10 bases. CDR3 length: 18 residues. In germline, CDR1 is SGHAT, CDR2 FQNNGV. Unmatched junction bases numbered 7, after V lost 1 base and J lost 0 bases.

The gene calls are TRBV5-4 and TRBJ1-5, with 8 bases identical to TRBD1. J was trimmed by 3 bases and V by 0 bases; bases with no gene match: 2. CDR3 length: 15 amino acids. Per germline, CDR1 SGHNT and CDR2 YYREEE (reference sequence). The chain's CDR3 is CASSLGTGYNQPQHF. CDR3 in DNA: TGTGCCAGCAGCTTGGGGACAGGGTACAATCAGCCCCAGCATTTT.

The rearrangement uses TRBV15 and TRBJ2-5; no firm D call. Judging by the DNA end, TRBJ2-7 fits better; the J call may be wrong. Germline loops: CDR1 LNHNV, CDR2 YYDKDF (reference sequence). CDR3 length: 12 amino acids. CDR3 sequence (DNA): TGTGCCACCAGCAGAGATCGAAACGAGCAGTACTTC. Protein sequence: CATSRDRNEQYF.

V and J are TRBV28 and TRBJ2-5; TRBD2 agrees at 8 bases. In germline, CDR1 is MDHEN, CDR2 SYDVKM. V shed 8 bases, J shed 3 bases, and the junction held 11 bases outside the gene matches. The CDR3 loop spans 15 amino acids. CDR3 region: CASRGLDKVKETQYF. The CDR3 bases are TGTGCCAGCCGGGGACTAGATAAAGTGAAAGAGACCCAGTACTTC.

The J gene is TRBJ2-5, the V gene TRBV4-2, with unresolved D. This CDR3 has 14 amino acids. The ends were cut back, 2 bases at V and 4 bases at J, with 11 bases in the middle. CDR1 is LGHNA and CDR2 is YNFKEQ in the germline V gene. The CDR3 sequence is CASSQPEKAETQYF. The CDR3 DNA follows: TGTGCCAGCAGCCAACCCGAAAAGGCAGAGACCCAGTACTTC.

This chain's CDR3 is CASMIQGVSHEQYF. DNA of the CDR3: TGTGCCAGTATGATACAGGGGGTCTCGCACGAGCAGTACTTC. The chain uses TRBV19 and TRBJ2-7; the match to TRBD1 covers 8 bases. Germline CDR1 reads LNHDA; CDR2 reads SQIVND (reference sequence). This CDR3 has 14 amino acids. After removal of 7 bases from V and 5 bases from J, the junction contained 10 bases not matched to a gene.

DNA of the CDR3: TGTGCCAGCAGCAAAGGGACAGGGGGCTGGACTGAAGCTTTCTTT. It specifies CASSKGTGGWTEAFF. This chain joins TRBV7-2 and TRBJ1-1; the match to TRBD1 covers 12 bases. Germline lookup yields CDR1 SGHTA and CDR2 FQGNSA. The ends lost 5 bases at V and 5 bases at J; junction bases unmatched: 6. The CDR3 consists of 15 residues.

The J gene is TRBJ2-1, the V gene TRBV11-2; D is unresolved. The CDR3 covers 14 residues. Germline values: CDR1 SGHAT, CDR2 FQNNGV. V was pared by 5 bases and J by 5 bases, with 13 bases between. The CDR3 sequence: CASSLTWTNNEQFF. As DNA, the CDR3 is TGTGCCAGCAGCCTTACCTGGACGAACAATGAGCAGTTCTTC. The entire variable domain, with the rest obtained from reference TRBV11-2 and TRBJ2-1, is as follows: EAGVAQSPRYKIIEKRQSVAFWCNPISGHATLYWYQQILGQGPKLLIQFQNNGVVDDSQLPKDRFSAERLKGVDSTLKIQPAKLEDSAVYLCASSLTWTNNEQFFGPGTRLTVL.

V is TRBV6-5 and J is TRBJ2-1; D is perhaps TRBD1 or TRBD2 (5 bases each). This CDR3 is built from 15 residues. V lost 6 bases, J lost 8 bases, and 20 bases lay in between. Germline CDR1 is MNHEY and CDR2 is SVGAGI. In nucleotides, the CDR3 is TGTGCCAGCAGCCGAACGGGACCCGCAGGCGATGAGCAGTTCTTC. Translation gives CASSRTGPAGDEQFF.

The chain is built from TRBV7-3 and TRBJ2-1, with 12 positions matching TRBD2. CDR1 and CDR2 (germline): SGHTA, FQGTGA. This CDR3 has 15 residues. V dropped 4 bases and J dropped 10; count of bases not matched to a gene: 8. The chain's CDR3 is CASSSRLAGAGEQFF. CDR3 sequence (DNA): TGTGCCAGCAGCTCTCGACTAGCGGGGGCTGGAGAGCAGTTCTTC.

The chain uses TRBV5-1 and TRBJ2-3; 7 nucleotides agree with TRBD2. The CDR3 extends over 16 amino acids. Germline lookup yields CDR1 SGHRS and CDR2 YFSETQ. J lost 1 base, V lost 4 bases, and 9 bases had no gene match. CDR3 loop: CASSTGTTSGTDTQYF. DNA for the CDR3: TGCGCCAGCAGCACCGGGACTACCAGCGGCACAGATACGCAGTATTTT.

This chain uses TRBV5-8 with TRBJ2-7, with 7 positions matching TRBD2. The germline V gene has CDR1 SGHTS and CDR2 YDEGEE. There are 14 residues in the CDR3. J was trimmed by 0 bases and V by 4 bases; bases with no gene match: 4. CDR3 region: CASSEAGISYEQYF. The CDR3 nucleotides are TGTGCCAGCAGCGAAGCGGGAATCTCCTACGAGCAGTACTTC.

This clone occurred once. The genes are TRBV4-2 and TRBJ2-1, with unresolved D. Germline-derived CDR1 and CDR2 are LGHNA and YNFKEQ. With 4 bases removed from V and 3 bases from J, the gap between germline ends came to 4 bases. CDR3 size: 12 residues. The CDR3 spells CASSRDYNEQFF. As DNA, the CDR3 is TGTGCCAGCAGCCGGGACTACAATGAGCAGTTCTTC.

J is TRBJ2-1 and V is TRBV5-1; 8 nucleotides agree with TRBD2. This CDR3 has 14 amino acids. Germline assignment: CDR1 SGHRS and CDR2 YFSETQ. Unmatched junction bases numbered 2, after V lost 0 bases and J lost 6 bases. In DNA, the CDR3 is TGCGCCAGCAGCTTGGCGGCGGGGGGCAATGAGCAGTTCTTC. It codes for CASSLAAGGNEQFF.

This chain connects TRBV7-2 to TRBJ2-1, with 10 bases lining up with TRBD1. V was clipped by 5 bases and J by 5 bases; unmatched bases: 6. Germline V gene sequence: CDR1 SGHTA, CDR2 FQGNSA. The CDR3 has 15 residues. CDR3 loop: CASSIGQGENNEQFF. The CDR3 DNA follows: TGTGCCAGCAGCATCGGACAGGGGGAAAACAATGAGCAGTTCTTC.

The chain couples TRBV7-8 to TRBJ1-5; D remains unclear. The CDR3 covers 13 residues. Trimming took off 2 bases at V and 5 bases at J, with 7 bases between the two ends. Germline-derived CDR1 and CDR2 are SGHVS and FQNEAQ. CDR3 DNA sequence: TGTGCCAGCAGCTTAATGGCTGATCAGCCCCAGCATTTT. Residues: CASSLMADQPQHF.

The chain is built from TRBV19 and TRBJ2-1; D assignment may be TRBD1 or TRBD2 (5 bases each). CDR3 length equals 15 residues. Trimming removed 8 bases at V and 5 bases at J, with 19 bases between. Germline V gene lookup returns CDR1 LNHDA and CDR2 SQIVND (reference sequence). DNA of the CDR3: TGTGCCAGTCTTTTGGGGACGGATCAGAACAATGAGCAGTTCTTC. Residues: CASLLGTDQNNEQFF.

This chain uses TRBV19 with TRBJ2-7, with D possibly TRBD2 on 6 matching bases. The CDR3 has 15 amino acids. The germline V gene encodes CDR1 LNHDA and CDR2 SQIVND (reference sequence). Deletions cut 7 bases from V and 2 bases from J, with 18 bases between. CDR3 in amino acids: CASIIAARIPYEQYF. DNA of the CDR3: TGTGCCAGTATCATAGCGGCCAGAATACCCTACGAGCAGTACTTC.

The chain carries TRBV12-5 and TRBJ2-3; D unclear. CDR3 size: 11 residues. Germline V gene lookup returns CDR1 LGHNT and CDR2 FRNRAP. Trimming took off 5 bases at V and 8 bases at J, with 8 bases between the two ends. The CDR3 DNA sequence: TGTGCTAGTGGTACTACAAGTACGCAGTATTTT. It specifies CASGTTSTQYF.

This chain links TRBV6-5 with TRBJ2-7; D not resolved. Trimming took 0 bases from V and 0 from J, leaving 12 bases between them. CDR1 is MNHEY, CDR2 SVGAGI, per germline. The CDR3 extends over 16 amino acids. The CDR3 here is CASSYSSVGPSYEQYF. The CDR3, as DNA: TGTGCCAGCAGTTACTCGTCGGTTGGCCCCTCCTACGAGCAGTACTTC.

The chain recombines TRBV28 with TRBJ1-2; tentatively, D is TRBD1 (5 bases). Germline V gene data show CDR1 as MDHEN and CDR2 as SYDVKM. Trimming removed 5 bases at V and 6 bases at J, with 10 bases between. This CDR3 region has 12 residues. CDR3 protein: CASSQFRDGYTF. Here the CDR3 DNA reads TGTGCCAGCAGTCAATTCAGGGATGGCTACACCTTC.

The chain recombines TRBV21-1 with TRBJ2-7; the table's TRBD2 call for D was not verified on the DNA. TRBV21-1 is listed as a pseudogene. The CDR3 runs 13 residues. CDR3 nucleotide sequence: TGTGCCAGCAGTCATATGAGCTCCTACGAGCAGTACTTC. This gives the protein CASSHMSSYEQYF.

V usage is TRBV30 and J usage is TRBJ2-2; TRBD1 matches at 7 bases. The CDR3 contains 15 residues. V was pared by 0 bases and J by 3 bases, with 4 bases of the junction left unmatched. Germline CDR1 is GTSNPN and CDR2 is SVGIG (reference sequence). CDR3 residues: CAWSVWDSYTGELFF. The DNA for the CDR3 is TGTGCCTGGAGTGTATGGGACAGCTACACCGGGGAGCTGTTTTTT.